This T cell receptor beta chain emerged from a study of Ad26.COV2.S vaccination and SARS-CoV-2 variants. Overall study findings and caveats: Similar non-spike TCR breadth was seen in vaccine and placebo recipients. Assessments of TCR breadth and depth may have underestimated the total T cell responses.

This clone was recorded only once. What it binds is unknown. Sample treatment: some 19 received Ad26.COV2.S at low or high dose, single or two shots; roughly 5 received placebo; per-sample allocation not given. Day 63 after the first vaccine or placebo injection was the time point for sampling. Participants' vaccine, an Ad26 vector, delivered Wuhan-strain SARS-CoV-2 spike. Per germline, CDR1 KGHSH and CDR2 LQKENI. The CDR3 is made up of 17 amino acids. With 0 bases clipped from V and 5 bases from J, the junction kept 9 bases outside the gene matches. Repertoires were generated with immunoSEQ multiplex PCR, while TCRdb's copy carries only in-frame clones and drops some. The data show more than 300,000 clones, 65% to 90% seen once.

The material was peripheral blood, obtained in a trial of Ad26.COV2.S vaccine versus placebo. This clonotype was sampled from a person between 18 and 60 years old who received the Ad26.COV2.S COVID-19 vaccine or a placebo. The chain carries TRBV18 and TRBJ2-2; TRBD1 aligns across 7 bases. The CDR3 here is CASSPPRRGSGTGELFF. CDR3 coding DNA: TGTGCCAGCTCACCACCTCGCAGGGGGTCGGGGACCGGGGAGCTGTTTTTT.